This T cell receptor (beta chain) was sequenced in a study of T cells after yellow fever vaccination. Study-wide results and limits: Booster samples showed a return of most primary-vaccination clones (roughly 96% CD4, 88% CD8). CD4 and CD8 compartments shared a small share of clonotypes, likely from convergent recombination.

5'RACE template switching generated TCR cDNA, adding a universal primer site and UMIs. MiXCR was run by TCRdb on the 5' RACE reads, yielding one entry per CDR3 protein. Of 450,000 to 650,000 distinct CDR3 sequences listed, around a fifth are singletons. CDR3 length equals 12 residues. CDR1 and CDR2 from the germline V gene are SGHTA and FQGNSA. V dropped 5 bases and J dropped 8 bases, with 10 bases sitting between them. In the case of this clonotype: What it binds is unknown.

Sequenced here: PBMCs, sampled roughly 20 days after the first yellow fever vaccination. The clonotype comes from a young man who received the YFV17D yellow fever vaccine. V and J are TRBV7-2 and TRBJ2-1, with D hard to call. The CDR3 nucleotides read TGTGCCAGCAGCCGGCAAAGGTATGAGCAGTTCTTC. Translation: CASSRQRYEQFF.